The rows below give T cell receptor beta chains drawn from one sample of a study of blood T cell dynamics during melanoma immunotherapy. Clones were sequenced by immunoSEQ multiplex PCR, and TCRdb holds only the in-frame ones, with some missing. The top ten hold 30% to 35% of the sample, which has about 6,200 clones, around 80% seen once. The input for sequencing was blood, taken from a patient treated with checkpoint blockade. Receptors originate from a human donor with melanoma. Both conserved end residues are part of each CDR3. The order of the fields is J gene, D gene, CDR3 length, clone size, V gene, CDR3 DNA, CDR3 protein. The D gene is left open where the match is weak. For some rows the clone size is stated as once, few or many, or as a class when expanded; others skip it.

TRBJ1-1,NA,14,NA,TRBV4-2,TGTGCCAGCAGCTTTGGGGTCCAGGACACTGAAGCTTTCTTT,CASSFGVQDTEAFF
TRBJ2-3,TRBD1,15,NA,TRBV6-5,TGTGCCAGCAGTTCGGGACAGGGTGTCACAGATACGCAGTATTTT,CASSSGQGVTDTQYF
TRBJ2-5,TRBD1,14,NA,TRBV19,TGTGCCAGTTCGGGACAGGGCATAGGAGAGACCCAGTACTTC,CASSGQGIGETQYF
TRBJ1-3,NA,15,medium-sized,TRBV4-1,TGCGCCAGCAGCCAAGATGGGACCTATGGAAACACCATATATTTT,CASSQDGTYGNTIYF
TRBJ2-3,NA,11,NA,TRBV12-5,TGTGCTAGTGGCCGCGAAGATACGCAGTATTTT,CASGREDTQYF
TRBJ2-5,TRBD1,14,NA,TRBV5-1,TGCGCCAGCAGACCCCAGGGCAGGGGGGAGACCCAGTACTTC,CASRPQGRGETQYF
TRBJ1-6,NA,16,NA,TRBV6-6,TGTGCCAGCAGTTACCCTGACAGCGTACCTAATTCACCCCTCCACTTT,CASSYPDSVPNSPLHF
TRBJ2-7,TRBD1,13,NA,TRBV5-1,TGCGCCAGCAGCTCCACAGGGGTCTACGAGCAGTACTTC,CASSSTGVYEQYF
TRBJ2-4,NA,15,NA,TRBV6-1,TGTGCCAGCAGTGCTCAGGGGGGGGTAAAGAACATTCAGTACTTC,CASSAQGGVKNIQYF
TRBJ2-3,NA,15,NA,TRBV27,TGTGCCAGCAGTCCAAGGAGAGGCCGCACAGATACGCAGTATTTT,CASSPRRGRTDTQYF
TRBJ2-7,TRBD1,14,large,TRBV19,TGTGCCACCACCCCGACAGGGGGCATCTACGAGCAGTACTTC,CATTPTGGIYEQYF
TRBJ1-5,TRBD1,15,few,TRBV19,TGTGCCAGTAGGACGGGACAGGGGGCTTGGCAGCCCCAGCATTTT,CASRTGQGAWQPQHF
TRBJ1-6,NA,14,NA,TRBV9,TGTGCCAGCAGCGTAATGGACGATAATTCACCCCTCCACTTT,CASSVMDDNSPLHF
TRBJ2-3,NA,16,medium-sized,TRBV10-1,TGCGCCAGCAGTGATTCGCGGGGGCTTAGCACAGATACGCAGTATTTT,CASSDSRGLSTDTQYF
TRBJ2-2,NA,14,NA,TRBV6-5,TGTGCCAGCAGTTACAAGTTAAACACCGGGGAGCTGTTTTTT,CASSYKLNTGELFF
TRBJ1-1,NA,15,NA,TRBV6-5,TGTGCCAGCAGTTACTCGAGTAAAGGGACATTTGAAGCTTTCTTT,CASSYSSKGTFEAFF
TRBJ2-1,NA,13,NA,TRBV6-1,TGTGCCAGCACCTTCGGACTACTCAATGAGCAGTTCTTC,CASTFGLLNEQFF
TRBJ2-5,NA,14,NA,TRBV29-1,TGCAGCGTTGTACGGGAGACAAACCAAGAGACCCAGTACTTC,CSVVRETNQETQYF
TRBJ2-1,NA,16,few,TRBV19,TGTGCCAGTACCCCCCCAGATCGGCGGGGCAAATATGAGCAGTTCTTC,CASTPPDRRGKYEQFF
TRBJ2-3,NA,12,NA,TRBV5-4,TGTGCCAGCAGCTCGAGGTGGGGGCCGCAGTATTTT,CASSSRWGPQYF
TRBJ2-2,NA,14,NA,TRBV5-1,TGCGCCAGCAGCTTCACGGGGAACACCGGGGAGCTGTTTTTT,CASSFTGNTGELFF
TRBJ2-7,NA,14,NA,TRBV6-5,TGTGCCAGCAGTTACGAGGCAGACTCCTACGAGCAGTACTTC,CASSYEADSYEQYF
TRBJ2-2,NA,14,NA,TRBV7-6,TGTGCCAGCAGCTTAGTCGCAGGGACCGGGGAGCTGTTTTTT,CASSLVAGTGELFF
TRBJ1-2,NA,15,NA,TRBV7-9,TGTGCCAGCAGCGCTCCGGGACACCAACGGTATGGCTACACCTTC,CASSAPGHQRYGYTF
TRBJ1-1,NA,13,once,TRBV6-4,TGTGCCAGCAGGGGGAACAGGAACACTGAAGCTTTCTTT,CASRGNRNTEAFF
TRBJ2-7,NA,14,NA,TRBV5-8,TGTGCCAGCAGCTTGGACAGGGTCGGCTACGAGCAGTACTTC,CASSLDRVGYEQYF
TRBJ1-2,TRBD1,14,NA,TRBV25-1,TGTGCCAGCAGTGAACGGTCAGGGGGCTGGGGCTACACCTTC,CASSERSGGWGYTF